The clone carrying this T cell receptor beta chain was counted at least ten times. Its antigen is unknown. Researchers attached unique molecular identifiers to individual cDNA molecules. TCRdb passed the 5' RACE reads through MiXCR, listing each CDR3 protein once. There are more than 75,000 distinct CDR3 sequences in the sample; about 15% occur only once, and under 7.5% lies in the top ten. The V end lost 5 bases, the J end lost 5 bases, and 16 bases lay between the germline ends. CDR3 size: 14 residues. Per germline, CDR1 SGHAT and CDR2 FQNNGV. The data stem from a study of early T cells in non-severe SARS-CoV-2 infection. Study background: The sequenced material was bulk RNA from unsorted whole blood, and its chains were unpaired. Regarding the study as a whole: VDJdb matching skewed toward anti-spike CD8 responses, missing private and CD4 specificities.

The rearrangement links TRBV11-2 to TRBJ2-7; weak D call: TRBD2 (5 bases). Material for sequencing was whole blood. This clonotype was obtained from an adult who was a healthcare worker with PCR-confirmed SARS-CoV-2 infection or an uninfected control (not recorded which). Here the CDR3 reads CASSPPPLADEQYF. The CDR3 DNA follows: TGTGCCAGCAGCCCTCCTCCCCTAGCAGACGAGCAGTACTTC.